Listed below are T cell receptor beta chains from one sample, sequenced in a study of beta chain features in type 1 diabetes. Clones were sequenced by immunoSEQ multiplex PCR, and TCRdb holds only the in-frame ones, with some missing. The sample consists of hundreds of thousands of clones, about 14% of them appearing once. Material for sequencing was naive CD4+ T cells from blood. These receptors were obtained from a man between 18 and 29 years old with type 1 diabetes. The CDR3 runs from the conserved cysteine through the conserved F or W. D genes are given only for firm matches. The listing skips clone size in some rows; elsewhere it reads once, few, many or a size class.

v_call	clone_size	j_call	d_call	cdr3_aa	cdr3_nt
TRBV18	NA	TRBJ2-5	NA	CASSPPIGSSGETQYF	TGTGCCAGCTCACCACCTATTGGGTCTTCTGGGGAGACCCAGTACTTC
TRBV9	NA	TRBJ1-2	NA	CASSVATAMGDIAYGYTF	TGTGCCAGCAGCGTAGCTACAGCAATGGGGGATATTGCTTATGGCTACACCTTC
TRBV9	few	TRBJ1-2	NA	CASSPIPNLGSYGYTF	TGTGCCAGCAGCCCAATTCCGAATCTAGGCAGCTATGGCTACACCTTC
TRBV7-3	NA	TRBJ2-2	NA	CASSFVGSNTGELFF	TGTGCCAGCAGCTTTGTTGGGTCGAACACCGGGGAGCTGTTTTTT
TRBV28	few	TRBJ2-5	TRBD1	CASTGAPQETQYF	TGTGCCAGTACAGGGGCCCCTCAAGAGACCCAGTACTTC
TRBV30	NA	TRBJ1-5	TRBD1	CAWSPGGRGNQPQHF	TGTGCCTGGAGTCCAGGGGGAAGGGGCAATCAGCCCCAGCATTTT
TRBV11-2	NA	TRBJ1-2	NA	CASSLEGDRVDNGYTF	TGTGCCAGCAGCTTAGAAGGAGATAGGGTGGACAATGGCTACACCTTC
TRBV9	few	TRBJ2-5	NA	CASSPRPGVEETQYF	TGTGCCAGCAGCCCCAGGCCCGGGGTCGAAGAGACCCAGTACTTC
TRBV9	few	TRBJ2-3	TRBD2	CASSATSGLTDTQYF	TGTGCCAGCAGCGCCACTAGCGGCCTCACAGATACGCAGTATTTT
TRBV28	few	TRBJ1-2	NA	CASSGLNYGYTF	TGTGCCAGCAGCGGGCTTAACTATGGCTACACCTTC
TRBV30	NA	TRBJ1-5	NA	CAWGGRGYQPQHF	TGTGCCTGGGGGGGCAGGGGATACCAGCCCCAGCATTTT
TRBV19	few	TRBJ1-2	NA	CASTLWTSENYGYTF	TGTGCCAGTACCCTGTGGACAAGCGAAAACTATGGCTACACCTTC
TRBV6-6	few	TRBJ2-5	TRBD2	CASSDSTSGKKETQYF	TGTGCCAGCAGCGACTCGACTAGCGGGAAAAAGGAGACCCAGTACTTC
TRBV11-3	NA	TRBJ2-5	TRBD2	CASSLGVTGGETQYF	TGTGCCAGCAGCTTAGGTGTTACGGGGGGAGAGACCCAGTACTTC
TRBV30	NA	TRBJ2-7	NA	CAWSRADEQYF	TGTGCCTGGAGTCGAGCAGACGAGCAGTACTTC
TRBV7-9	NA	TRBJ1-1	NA	CASSLRGTDTEAFF	TGTGCCAGCAGCCTCAGGGGTACGGACACTGAAGCTTTCTTT
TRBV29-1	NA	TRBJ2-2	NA	CSVQDLQTNTGELFF	TGCAGCGTTCAGGACCTACAGACGAACACCGGGGAGCTGTTTTTT
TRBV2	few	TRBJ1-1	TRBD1	CASSVDTGGGTEAFF	TGTGCCAGCAGTGTCGATACAGGGGGAGGCACTGAAGCTTTCTTT
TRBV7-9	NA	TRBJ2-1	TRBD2	CASSQTRGLAGNNEQFF	TGTGCCAGCAGCCAGACGAGAGGACTAGCGGGCAACAATGAGCAGTTCTTC